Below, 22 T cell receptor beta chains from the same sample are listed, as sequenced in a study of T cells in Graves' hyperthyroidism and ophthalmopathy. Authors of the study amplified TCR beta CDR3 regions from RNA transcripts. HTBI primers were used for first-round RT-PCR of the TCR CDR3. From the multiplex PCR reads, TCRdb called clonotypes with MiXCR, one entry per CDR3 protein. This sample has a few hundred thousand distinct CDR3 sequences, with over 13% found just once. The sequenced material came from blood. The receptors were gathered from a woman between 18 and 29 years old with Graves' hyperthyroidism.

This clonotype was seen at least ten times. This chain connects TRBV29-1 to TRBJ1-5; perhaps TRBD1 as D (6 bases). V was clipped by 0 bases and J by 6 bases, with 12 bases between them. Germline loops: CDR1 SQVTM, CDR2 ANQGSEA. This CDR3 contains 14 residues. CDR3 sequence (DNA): TGCAGCGTTGAAGATCGGGGGGCTGGTCAGCCCCAGCATTTT. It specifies CSVEDRGAGQPQHF.

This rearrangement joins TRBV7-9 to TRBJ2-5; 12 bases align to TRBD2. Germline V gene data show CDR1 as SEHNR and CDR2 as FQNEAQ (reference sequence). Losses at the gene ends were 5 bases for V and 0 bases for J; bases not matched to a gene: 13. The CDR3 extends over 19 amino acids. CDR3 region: CASSPRLAGVLGYQETQYF. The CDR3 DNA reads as TGTGCCAGCAGCCCTAGACTAGCGGGAGTATTAGGGTACCAAGAGACCCAGTACTTC.

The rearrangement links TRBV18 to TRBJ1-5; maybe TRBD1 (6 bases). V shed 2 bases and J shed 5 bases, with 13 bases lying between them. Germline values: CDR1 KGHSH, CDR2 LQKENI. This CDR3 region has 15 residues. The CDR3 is CASSPTGREDQPQHF. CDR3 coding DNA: TGTGCCAGCTCACCAACAGGGCGAGAGGATCAGCCCCAGCATTTT.

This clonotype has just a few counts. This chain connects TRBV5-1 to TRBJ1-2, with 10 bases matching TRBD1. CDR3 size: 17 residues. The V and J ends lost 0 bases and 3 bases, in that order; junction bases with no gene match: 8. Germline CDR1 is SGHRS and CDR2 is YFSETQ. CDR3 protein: CASSLARQGALDYGYTF. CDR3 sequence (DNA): TGCGCCAGCAGCTTGGCCCGACAGGGGGCGCTTGACTATGGCTACACCTTC.

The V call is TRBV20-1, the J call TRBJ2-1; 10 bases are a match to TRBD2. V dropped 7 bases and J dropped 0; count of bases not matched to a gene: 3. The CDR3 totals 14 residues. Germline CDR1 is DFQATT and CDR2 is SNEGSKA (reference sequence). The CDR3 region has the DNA TGCAGTGGTGGACTAGCGGTCTCCTACAATGAGCAGTTCTTC. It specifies CSGGLAVSYNEQFF.

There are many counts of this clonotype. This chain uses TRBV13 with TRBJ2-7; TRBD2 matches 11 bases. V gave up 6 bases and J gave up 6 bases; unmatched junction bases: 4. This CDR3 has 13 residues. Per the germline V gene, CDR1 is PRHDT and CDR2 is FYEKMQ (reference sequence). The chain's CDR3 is CASRGLAEGEQYF. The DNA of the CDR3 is TGTGCCAGCAGGGGACTAGCGGAAGGCGAGCAGTACTTC.

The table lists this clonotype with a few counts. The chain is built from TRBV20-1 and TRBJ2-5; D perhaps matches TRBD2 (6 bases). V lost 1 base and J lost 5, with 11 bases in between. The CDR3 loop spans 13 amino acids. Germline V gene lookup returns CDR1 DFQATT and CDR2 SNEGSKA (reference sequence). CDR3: CSARVSAGETQYF. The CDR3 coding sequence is TGCAGTGCTAGAGTCTCTGCGGGGGAGACCCAGTACTTC.

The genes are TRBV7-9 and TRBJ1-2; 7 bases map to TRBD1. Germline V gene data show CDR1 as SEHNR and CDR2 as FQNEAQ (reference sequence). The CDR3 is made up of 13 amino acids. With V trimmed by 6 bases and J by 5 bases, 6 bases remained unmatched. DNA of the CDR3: TGTGCCAGCAGTCAGACAGGGACTTATGGCTACACCTTC. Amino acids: CASSQTGTYGYTF. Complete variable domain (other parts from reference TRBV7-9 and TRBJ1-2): DTGVSQNPRHKITKRGQNVTFRCDPISEHNRLYWYRQTLGQGPEFLTYFQNEAQLEKSRLLSDRFSAERPKGSFSTLEIQRTEQGDSAMYLCASSQTGTYGYTFGSGTRLTVV.

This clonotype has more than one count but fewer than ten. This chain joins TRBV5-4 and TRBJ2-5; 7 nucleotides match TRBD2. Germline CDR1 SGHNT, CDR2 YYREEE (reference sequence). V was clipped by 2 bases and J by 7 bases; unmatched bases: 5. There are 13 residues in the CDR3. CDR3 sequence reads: CASSLEWGGTQYF. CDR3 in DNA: TGTGCCAGCAGCTTAGAATGGGGGGGGACCCAGTACTTC.

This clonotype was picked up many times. The CDR3 loop reads CASSLGGQNNEAFF. In nucleotides, the CDR3 is TGTGCCAGCAGTTTGGGGGGGCAGAATAATGAAGCTTTCTTT. This chain connects TRBV27 to TRBJ1-1; possibly TRBD1 for D (6 bases). This CDR3 has 14 amino acids. V was cut by 3 bases and J by 7 bases, with 15 bases left in between. Per germline, CDR1 MNHEY and CDR2 SMNVEV (reference sequence).

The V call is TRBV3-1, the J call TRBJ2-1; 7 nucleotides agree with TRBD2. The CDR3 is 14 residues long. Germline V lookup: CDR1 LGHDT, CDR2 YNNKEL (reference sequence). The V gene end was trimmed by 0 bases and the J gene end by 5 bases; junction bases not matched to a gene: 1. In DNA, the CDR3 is TGTGCCAGCAGCCAAGAGGCGGGAGACAATGAGCAGTTCTTC. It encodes CASSQEAGDNEQFF.

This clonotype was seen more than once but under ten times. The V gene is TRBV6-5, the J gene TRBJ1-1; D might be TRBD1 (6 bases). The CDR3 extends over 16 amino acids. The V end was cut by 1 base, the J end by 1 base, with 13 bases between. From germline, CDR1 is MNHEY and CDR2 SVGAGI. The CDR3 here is CASSYFYGQKNTEAFF. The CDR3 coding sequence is TGTGCCAGCAGTTACTTCTACGGACAGAAGAACACTGAAGCTTTCTTT.

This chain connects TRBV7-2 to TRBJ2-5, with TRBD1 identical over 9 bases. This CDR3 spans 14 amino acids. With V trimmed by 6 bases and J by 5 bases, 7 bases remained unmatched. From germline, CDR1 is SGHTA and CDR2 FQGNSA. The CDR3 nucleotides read TGTGCCAGCAGGCAACCCGGGACAGGGGAGACCCAGTACTTC. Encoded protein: CASRQPGTGETQYF.

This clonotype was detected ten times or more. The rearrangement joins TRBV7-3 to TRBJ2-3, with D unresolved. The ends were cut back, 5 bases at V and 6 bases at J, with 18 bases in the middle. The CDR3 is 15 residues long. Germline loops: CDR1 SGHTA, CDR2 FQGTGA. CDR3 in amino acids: CASSPSAPMGDTQYF. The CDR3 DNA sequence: TGTGCCAGCAGCCCCAGCGCCCCTATGGGGGATACGCAGTATTTT.

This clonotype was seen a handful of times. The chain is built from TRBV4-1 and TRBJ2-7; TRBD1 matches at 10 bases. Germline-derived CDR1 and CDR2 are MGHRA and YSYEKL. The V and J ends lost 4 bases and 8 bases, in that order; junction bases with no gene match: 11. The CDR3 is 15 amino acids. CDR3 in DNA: TGCGCCAGCAGCCTAGTTATGGGACAGGGGAAGCAGCAGTACTTC. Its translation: CASSLVMGQGKQQYF.

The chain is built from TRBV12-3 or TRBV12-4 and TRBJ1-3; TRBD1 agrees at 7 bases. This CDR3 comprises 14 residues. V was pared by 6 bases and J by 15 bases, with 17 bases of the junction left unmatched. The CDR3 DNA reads TGTGCCAGCAGCGTAGAGAGGGGGCGGGAGGGCCAATATTTT. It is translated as CASSVERGREGQYF.

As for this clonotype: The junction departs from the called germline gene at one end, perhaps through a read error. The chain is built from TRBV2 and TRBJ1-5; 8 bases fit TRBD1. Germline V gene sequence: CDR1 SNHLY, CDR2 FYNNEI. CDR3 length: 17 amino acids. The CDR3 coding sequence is TGTGCCAGCACCTCCGGGACAGGCCCTTATAGCAATCGGCCCCAGCATTTT. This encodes CASTSGTGPYSNRPQHF.

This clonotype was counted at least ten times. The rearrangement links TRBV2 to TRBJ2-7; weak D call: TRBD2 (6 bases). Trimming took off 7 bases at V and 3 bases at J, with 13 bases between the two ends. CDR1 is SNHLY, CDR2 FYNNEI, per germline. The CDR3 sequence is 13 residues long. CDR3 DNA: TGTGCCAGCAACTACGGGAGAGACTACGAGCAGTACTTC. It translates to CASNYGRDYEQYF.

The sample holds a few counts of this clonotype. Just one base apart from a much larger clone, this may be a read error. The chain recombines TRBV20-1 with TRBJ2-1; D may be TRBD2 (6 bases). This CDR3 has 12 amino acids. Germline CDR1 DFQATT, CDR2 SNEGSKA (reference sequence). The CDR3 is CSARLADNKQFF. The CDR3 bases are TGCAGTGCTAGGTTAGCGGACAATAAGCAGTTCTTC.

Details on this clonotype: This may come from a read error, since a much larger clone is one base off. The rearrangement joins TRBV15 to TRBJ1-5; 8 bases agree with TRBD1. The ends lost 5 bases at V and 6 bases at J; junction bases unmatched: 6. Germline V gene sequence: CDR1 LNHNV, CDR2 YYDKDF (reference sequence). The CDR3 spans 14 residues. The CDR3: CATSGSGGPQPQHF. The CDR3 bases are TGTGCCACCAGCGGATCAGGGGGCCCTCAGCCCCAGCATTTT.

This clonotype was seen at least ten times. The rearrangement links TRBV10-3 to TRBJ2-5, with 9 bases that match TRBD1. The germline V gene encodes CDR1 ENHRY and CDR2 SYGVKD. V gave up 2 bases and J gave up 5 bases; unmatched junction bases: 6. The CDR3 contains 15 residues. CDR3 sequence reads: CAISERDRVGETQYF. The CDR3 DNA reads TGTGCCATCAGTGAGCGGGACAGGGTAGGGGAGACCCAGTACTTC.

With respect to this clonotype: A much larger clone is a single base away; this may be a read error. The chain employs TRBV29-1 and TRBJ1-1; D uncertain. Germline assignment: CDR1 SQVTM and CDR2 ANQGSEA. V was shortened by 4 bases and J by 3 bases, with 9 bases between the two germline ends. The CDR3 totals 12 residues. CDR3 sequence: CSVGQRDTEAFF. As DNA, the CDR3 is TGCAGCGTTGGGCAGCGAGACACTGAAGCTTTCTTT.